A single sample is the source of the 10 T cell receptor beta chains below, sequenced in a study of shared clonotypes between healthy human individuals. Generated by immunoSEQ multiplex PCR, the TCRdb table keeps only in-frame clones and is missing some. This table has about 960,000 clones, around 80% appearing once. Sequenced: memory CD4+ T cells sorted from blood. Subset indicated: CD45RA-negative fraction. Every receptor here comes from a man aged 18-30 years in good health.

V gene TRBV2 combines with J gene TRBJ2-5; 11 bases are a match to TRBD2. Germline CDR1 reads SNHLY; CDR2 reads FYNNEI. The ends lost 8 bases at V and 11 bases at J; junction bases unmatched: 10. This CDR3 has 13 residues. CDR3 sequence reads: CASGSGGASLQYF. The CDR3 DNA sequence: TGTGCCAGCGGTAGCGGGGGGGCCTCGTTACAGTACTTC.

The chain recombines TRBV10-2 with TRBJ1-5; the D gene is possibly TRBD1 (6 bases). Trimming cost V 6 bases and J 3 bases, with 15 bases left between them. CDR1 and CDR2 from the germline V gene are WSHSY and SAAADI. The CDR3 length is 15 residues. CDR3: CASRRQGLDNQPQHF. DNA of the CDR3: TGCGCCAGCAGAAGGCAGGGGCTCGACAATCAGCCCCAGCATTTT.

The CDR3 nucleotides are TGCGCCAGCACTTCCGGGTACTATGGCTACACCTTC. This codes for CASTSGYYGYTF. V and J are TRBV10-1 and TRBJ1-2; no definite D call. The CDR3 has 12 residues. The germline V and J ends were trimmed by 7 bases and 3 bases, with 9 bases remaining between them. The germline gives CDR1 WNHNN, CDR2 SYGVQD (reference sequence).

This chain joins TRBV6-1 and TRBJ2-7; the D gene is possibly TRBD1 (6 bases). Trimming took off 7 bases at V and 7 bases at J, with 14 bases between the two ends. CDR1 MNHNS and CDR2 SASEGT come from the germline V gene. The CDR3 sequence is 12 residues long. The CDR3 nucleotides read TGTGCCAGCACCAGGGGCTCGGGGGAGCAGTACTTC. This sequence encodes CASTRGSGEQYF.

V and J are TRBV20-1 and TRBJ2-3; D call uncertain. Germline CDR1 is DFQATT and CDR2 is SNEGSKA (reference sequence). V gave up 4 bases and J gave up 7 bases, with 9 bases separating them. The CDR3 length is 11 residues. CDR3 coding DNA: TGCAGTGCTACGCGAACATATACGCAGTATTTT. This sequence encodes CSATRTYTQYF.

The V gene is TRBV15, the J gene TRBJ1-2, with 11 bases that match TRBD1. The V gene end was trimmed by 2 bases and the J gene end by 5 bases; junction bases not matched to a gene: 10. CDR1 is LNHNV and CDR2 is YYDKDF in the germline V gene (reference sequence). The CDR3 is made up of 17 amino acids. The CDR3 nucleotides read TGTGCCACCAGCAGATCCAAGGACAGGGGGCTTCATTATGGCTACACCTTC. Translating gives CATSRSKDRGLHYGYTF. The full variable domain, its missing parts supplied by reference TRBV15 and TRBJ1-2, is DAMVIQNPRYQVTQFGKPVTLSCSQTLNHNVMYWYQQKSSQAPKLLFHYYDKDFNNEADTPDNFQSRRPNTSFCFLDIRSPGLGDTAMYLCATSRSKDRGLHYGYTFGSGTRLTVV.

This chain connects TRBV7-8 to TRBJ2-5; 11 positions match TRBD1. Per germline, CDR1 SGHVS and CDR2 FQNEAQ. V lost 0 bases and J lost 2; bases outside the gene matches: 2. The CDR3 sequence is 16 residues long. CDR3 nucleotide sequence: TGTGCCAGCAGCTTAGCCGGGACAGGGGGGCAAGAGACCCAGTACTTC. It encodes CASSLAGTGGQETQYF. Variable domain in full (rest from reference TRBV7-8 and TRBJ2-5): GAGVSQSPRYKVAKRGQDVALRCDPISGHVSLFWYQQALGQGPEFLTYFQNEAQLDKSGLPSDRFFAERPEGSVSTLKIQRTQQEDSAVYLCASSLAGTGGQETQYFGPGTRLLVL.

The genes are TRBV7-3 and TRBJ2-3; a possible D gene is TRBD1 (6 bases). CDR3 length: 12 residues. CDR1 and CDR2 from the germline V gene are SGHTA and FQGTGA. The V end lost 4 bases, the J end lost 9 bases, and 11 bases lay between the germline ends. CDR3 in amino acids: CASSSGQNTQYF. The CDR3 DNA reads TGTGCCAGCAGCTCAGGACAGAACACGCAGTATTTT. Full variable domain (rest looked up from reference TRBV7-3 and TRBJ2-3): GAGVSQTPSNKVTEKGKYVELRCDPISGHTALYWYRQSLGQGPEFLIYFQGTGAADDSGLPNDRFFAVRPEGSVSTLKIQRTERGDSAVYLCASSSGQNTQYFGPGTRLTVL.

V gene TRBV15 combines with J gene TRBJ1-1; D unclear. Germline assignment: CDR1 LNHNV and CDR2 YYDKDF (reference sequence). The ends were cut back, 5 bases at V and 2 bases at J, with 9 bases in the middle. The CDR3 runs to 13 residues. Written as DNA, the CDR3 is TGTGCCACCAGCGTGGGGAGTAACACTGAAGCTTTCTTT. It encodes CATSVGSNTEAFF.

This chain uses TRBV27 with TRBJ1-3, with unresolved D. V was shortened by 2 bases and J by 0 bases, with 2 bases between the two germline ends. The CDR3 runs 13 residues. Germline CDR1 MNHEY, CDR2 SMNVEV (reference sequence). CDR3 bases: TGTGCCAGCAGTTTAGTCTCTGGAAACACCATATATTTT. Its translation is CASSLVSGNTIYF.